Sequencing of this TCR beta chain was carried out in a study of cytomegalovirus exposure and HLA in healthy donors. Findings and limits, study-wide: An analysis was carried out at a later point. It showed that HLA-associated TCR beta chains were more clonally expanded than equally common non-associated chains. The majority of CMV-associated TCR beta chains were reported as apparently HLA-restricted in a later analysis. Common viral pathogens were later found to be apparently linked to several of the most significant clusters.

Use of 60 Vbeta and 13 Jbeta primers characterized the PCR. Sequenced by immunoSEQ multiplex PCR; TCRdb stores in-frame clones only, minus some. The sample shows 150,000 or so clones, 84% of them seen only once. Between the trimmed V and J ends, which lost 1 base and 5 bases, there was a span of 6 bases. Germline values: CDR1 KGHSH, CDR2 LQKENI. The CDR3 is 12 residues long. To note about this clone: The antigen remains unidentified.

The chain is built from TRBV18 and TRBJ2-7; weak D call: TRBD1 (5 bases). Sequenced sample: PBMCs. This TCR was recovered from a boy between 2 and 15 years old in good health and CMV-seronegative. CDR3 nucleotides: TGTGCCAGCTCACCACGGGGCGACGAGCAGTACTTC. It translates to CASSPRGDEQYF.